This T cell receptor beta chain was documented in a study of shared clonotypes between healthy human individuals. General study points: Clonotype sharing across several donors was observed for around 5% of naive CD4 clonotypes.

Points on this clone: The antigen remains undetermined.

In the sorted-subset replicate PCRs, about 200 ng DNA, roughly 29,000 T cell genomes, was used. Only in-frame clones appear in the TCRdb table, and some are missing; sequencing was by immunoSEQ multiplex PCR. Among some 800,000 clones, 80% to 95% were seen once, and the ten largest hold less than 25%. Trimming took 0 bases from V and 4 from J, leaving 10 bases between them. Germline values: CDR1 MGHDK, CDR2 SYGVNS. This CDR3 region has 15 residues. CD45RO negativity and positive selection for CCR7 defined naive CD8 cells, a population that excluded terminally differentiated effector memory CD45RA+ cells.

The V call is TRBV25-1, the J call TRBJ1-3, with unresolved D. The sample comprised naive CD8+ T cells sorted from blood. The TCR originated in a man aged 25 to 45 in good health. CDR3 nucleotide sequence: TGTGCCAGCAGTGAATACGGAGAAGTCGGAAACACCATATATTTT. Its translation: CASSEYGEVGNTIYF.